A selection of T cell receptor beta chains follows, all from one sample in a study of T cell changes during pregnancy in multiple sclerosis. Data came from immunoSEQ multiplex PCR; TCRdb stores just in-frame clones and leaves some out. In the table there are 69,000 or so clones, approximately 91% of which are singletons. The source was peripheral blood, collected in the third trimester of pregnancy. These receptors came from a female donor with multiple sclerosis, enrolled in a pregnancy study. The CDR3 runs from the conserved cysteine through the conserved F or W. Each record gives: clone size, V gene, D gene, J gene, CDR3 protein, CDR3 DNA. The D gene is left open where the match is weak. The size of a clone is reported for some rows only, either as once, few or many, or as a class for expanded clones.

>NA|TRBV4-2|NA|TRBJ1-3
CASSQYTFSGNTIYF
TGTGCCAGCAGCCAGTACACCTTCTCTGGAAACACCATATATTTT
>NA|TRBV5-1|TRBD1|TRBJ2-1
CASSFGTGGYNEQFF
TGCGCCAGCAGCTTTGGGACAGGGGGCTACAATGAGCAGTTCTTC
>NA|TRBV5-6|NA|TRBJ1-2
CASTLSSGNYGYTF
TGTGCCAGCACCCTCAGTTCCGGGAACTATGGCTACACCTTC
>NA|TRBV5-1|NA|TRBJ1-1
CASSVGFGDTEAFF
TGCGCCAGCAGTGTTGGGTTCGGAGACACTGAAGCTTTCTTT
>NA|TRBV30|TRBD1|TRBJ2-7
CAWSVPPGGSYEQYF
TGTGCCTGGAGTGTACCCCCAGGGGGCTCCTACGAGCAGTACTTC
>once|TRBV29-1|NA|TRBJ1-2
CSVEDWLGGRIYGYTF
TGCAGCGTTGAAGATTGGCTCGGGGGGCGTATCTATGGCTACACCTTC
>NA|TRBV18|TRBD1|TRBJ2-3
CASSDRGRTDTQYF
TGTGCCAGCTCAGACAGGGGACGTACAGATACGCAGTATTTT
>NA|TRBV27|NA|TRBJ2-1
CASSAGLGEQFF
TGTGCCAGCAGCGCGGGGCTCGGGGAGCAGTTCTTC
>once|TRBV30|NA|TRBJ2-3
CAWSGAAGRSTDTQYF
TGTGCCTGGAGTGGGGCGGCGGGACGTAGCACAGATACGCAGTATTTT
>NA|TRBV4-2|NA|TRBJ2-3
CASSQDTGIATSTDTQYF
TGTGCCAGCAGCCAAGATACGGGTATAGCGACTAGCACAGATACGCAGTATTTT
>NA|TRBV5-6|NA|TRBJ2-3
CASSYAGTPDTDTQYF
TGTGCCAGCAGCTACGCCGGGACTCCAGACACAGATACGCAGTATTTT
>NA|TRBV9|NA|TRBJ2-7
CASSVSPRPYYEQYF
TGTGCCAGCAGCGTAAGCCCCAGGCCCTACTACGAGCAGTACTTC
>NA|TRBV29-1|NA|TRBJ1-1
CSVEVGRGTEAFF
TGCAGCGTTGAAGTGGGGAGGGGCACTGAAGCTTTCTTT
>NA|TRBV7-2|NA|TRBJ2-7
CASSLAARYEQYF
TGTGCCAGCAGCTTAGCGGCCCGCTACGAGCAGTACTTC
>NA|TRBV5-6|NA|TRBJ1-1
CASSLEGVGAFF
TGTGCCAGCAGCTTGGAGGGAGTCGGAGCTTTCTTT